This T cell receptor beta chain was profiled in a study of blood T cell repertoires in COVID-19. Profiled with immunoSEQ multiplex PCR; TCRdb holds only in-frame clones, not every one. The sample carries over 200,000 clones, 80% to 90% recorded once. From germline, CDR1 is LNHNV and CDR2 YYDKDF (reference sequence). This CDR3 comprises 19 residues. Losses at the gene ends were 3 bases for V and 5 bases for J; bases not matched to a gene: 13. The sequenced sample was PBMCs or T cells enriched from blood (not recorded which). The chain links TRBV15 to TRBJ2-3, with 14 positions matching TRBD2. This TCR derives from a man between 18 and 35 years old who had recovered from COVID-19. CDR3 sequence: CATSSLPGTSGGRGDTQYF. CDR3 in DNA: TGTGCCACCAGCAGTCTACCGGGGACTAGCGGGGGCCGAGGAGATACGCAGTATTTT.